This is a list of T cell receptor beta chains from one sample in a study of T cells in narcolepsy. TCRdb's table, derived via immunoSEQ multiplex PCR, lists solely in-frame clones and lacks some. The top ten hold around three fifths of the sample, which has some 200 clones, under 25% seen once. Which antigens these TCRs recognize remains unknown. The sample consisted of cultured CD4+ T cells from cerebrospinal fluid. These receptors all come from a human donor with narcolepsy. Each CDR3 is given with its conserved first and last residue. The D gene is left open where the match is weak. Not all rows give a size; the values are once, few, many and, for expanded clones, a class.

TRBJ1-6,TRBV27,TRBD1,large,CASSLQGELGFHSPLHF,TGTGCCAGCAGTTTACAGGGGGAACTAGGATTTCATTCACCCCTCCACTTT
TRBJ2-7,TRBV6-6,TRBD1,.,CASQTGAGGRYEQYF,TGTGCCAGCCAAACCGGGGCAGGGGGTCGGTACGAGCAGTACTTC
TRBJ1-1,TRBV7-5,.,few,CASSPGQYTEAFF,TGTGCCAGCAGTCCCGGACAGTACACTGAAGCTTTCTTT
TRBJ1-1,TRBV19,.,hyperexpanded,CASFPPGNMNTEAFF,TGTGCCAGTTTCCCCCCAGGGAACATGAACACTGAAGCTTTCTTT
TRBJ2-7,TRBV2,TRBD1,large,CASSSTGTGGFQQYF,TGTGCCAGCAGCTCCACTGGGACAGGGGGTTTCCAGCAGTACTTC
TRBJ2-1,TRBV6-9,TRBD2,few,CASSEILAGNNNEQFF,TGTGCCAGCAGTGAAATACTAGCGGGGAATAACAATGAGCAGTTCTTC
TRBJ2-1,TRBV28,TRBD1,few,CASRNLAGGGGYNEQFF,TGTGCCAGCAGAAACCTCGCAGGGGGCGGCGGGTACAATGAGCAGTTCTTC
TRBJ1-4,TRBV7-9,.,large,CASSFERSNEKLFF,TGTGCCAGCAGCTTCGAGAGATCTAATGAAAAACTGTTTTTT
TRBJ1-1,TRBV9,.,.,CASSPGQYTEAFF,TGTGCCAGCAGTCCCGGACAGTACACTGAAGCTTTCTTT
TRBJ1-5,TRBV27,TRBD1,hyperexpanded,CASSAWTGSGNQPQHF,TGTGCCAGCAGTGCCTGGACAGGGTCAGGTAATCAGCCCCAGCATTTT
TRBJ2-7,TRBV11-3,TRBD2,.,CASSPLVASGGPRNEQYF,TGTGCCAGCAGCCCTCTGGTGGCTAGCGGGGGGCCAAGGAACGAGCAGTACTTC
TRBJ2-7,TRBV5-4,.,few,CASSYSTYEQYF,TGTGCCAGCAGCTACTCTACCTACGAGCAGTACTTC
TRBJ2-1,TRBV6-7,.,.,CASSYSQGSNEQFF,TGTGCCAGCAGTTACAGTCAGGGGTCCAATGAGCAGTTCTTC
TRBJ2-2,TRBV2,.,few,CASSFSWGPNTGELFF,TGTGCCAGCAGCTTTTCATGGGGCCCGAACACCGGGGAGCTGTTTTTT
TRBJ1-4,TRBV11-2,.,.,CASSFERSNEKLFF,TGTGCCAGCAGCTTCGAGAGATCTAATGAAAAACTGTTTTTT
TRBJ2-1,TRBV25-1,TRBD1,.,CASRNLAGGGGYNEQFF,TGTGCCAGCAGAAACCTCGCAGGGGGCGGCGGGTACAATGAGCAGTTCTTC
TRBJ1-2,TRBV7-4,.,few,CASSLQGTYGYTF,TGTGCCAGCAGCCTACAGGGTACCTATGGCTACACCTTC
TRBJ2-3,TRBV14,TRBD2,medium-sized,CASNGGPRGARTDTQYF,TGTGCCAGCAACGGTGGGCCGCGGGGGGCGAGGACAGATACGCAGTATTTT
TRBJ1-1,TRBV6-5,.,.,CASAPPRQPYTEAFF,TGTGCCAGCGCCCCCCCCCGACAGCCCTACACTGAAGCTTTCTTT
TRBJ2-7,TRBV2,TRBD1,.,CASSSGQITKVYEQYF,TGTGCCAGCAGCTCGGGACAGATCACAAAAGTCTACGAGCAGTACTTC
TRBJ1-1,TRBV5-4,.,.,CASSPGQYTEAFF,TGTGCCAGCAGTCCCGGACAGTACACTGAAGCTTTCTTT
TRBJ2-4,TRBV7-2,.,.,CASSLGVRGSGDIQYF,TGTGCCAGCAGCTTAGGGGTTAGGGGGTCTGGAGACATTCAGTACTTC
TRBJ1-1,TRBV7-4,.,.,CASSPGQYTEAFF,TGTGCCAGCAGTCCCGGACAGTACACTGAAGCTTTCTTT